These T cell receptor beta chains were read from a single sample in a study of cytomegalovirus exposure and HLA in healthy donors. Some clones are missing from TCRdb's copy, which holds only in-frame ones; the method was immunoSEQ multiplex PCR. The sample contains 90,000 or so clones, 78% of which appear only once. The sequenced sample was PBMCs. Source of these receptors: a male donor in good health and CMV-seropositive. Both conserved end residues are trimmed from each CDR3. Each record gives: CDR3 protein, CDR3 length, V gene, J gene.

CDR3aa: ASSPPLAGAFYNEQF
len: 15
v_gene: TRBV18
j_gene: TRBJ2-1

CDR3aa: ASSGGGRQANYGYT
len: 14
v_gene: TRBV6-1
j_gene: TRBJ1-2

CDR3aa: ASSLDWFGGASYNEQF
len: 16
v_gene: TRBV11-2
j_gene: TRBJ2-1

CDR3aa: ASSISDSNYGYT
len: 12
v_gene: TRBV19
j_gene: TRBJ1-2

CDR3aa: ASSPNTGKNTEAF
len: 13
v_gene: TRBV11-1
j_gene: TRBJ1-1

CDR3aa: ASSISGQGLRGYT
len: 13
v_gene: TRBV27
j_gene: TRBJ1-2

CDR3aa: ASSAPGLAGTDTQY
len: 14
v_gene: TRBV5-6
j_gene: TRBJ2-3

CDR3aa: ASSGTTVNYGYT
len: 12
v_gene: TRBV2
j_gene: TRBJ1-2

CDR3aa: ASRGGNYEQY
len: 10
v_gene: TRBV30
j_gene: TRBJ2-7

CDR3aa: ASSLFGTDNTEAF
len: 13
v_gene: TRBV5-4
j_gene: TRBJ1-1

CDR3aa: AGGGSSYEQY
len: 10
v_gene: TRBV28
j_gene: TRBJ2-7

CDR3aa: ASSDSRVMNTEAF
len: 13
v_gene: TRBV6-4
j_gene: TRBJ1-1

CDR3aa: ASRRTRGLNTGELF
len: 14
v_gene: TRBV27
j_gene: TRBJ2-2

CDR3aa: ATSREQGDSNQPQH
len: 14
v_gene: TRBV15
j_gene: TRBJ1-5

CDR3aa: AWSFITDTQY
len: 10
v_gene: TRBV30
j_gene: TRBJ2-3

CDR3aa: ASSRDSGFGSPLH
len: 13
v_gene: TRBV18
j_gene: TRBJ1-6

CDR3aa: ASSEVVGAPKNIQY
len: 14
v_gene: TRBV6-1
j_gene: TRBJ2-4

CDR3aa: SVTWSGGEKLF
len: 11
v_gene: TRBV29-1
j_gene: TRBJ1-4

CDR3aa: ASSLEGTGGYEQY
len: 13
v_gene: TRBV7-9
j_gene: TRBJ2-7

CDR3aa: ASSTRSGGTNTEAF
len: 14
v_gene: TRBV6-6
j_gene: TRBJ1-1

CDR3aa: ASSRGLGGRQF
len: 11
v_gene: TRBV28
j_gene: TRBJ2-1

CDR3aa: ASSEEQMGEKLF
len: 12
v_gene: TRBV5-1
j_gene: TRBJ1-4

CDR3aa: ANRTGWDNEQF
len: 11
v_gene: TRBV27
j_gene: TRBJ2-1

CDR3aa: ASSRTGGFGGQPQH
len: 14
v_gene: TRBV18
j_gene: TRBJ1-5

CDR3aa: ASSLKTGGGTQY
len: 12
v_gene: TRBV5-6
j_gene: TRBJ2-5

CDR3aa: ASSPGQGNTIY
len: 11
v_gene: TRBV10-2
j_gene: TRBJ1-3

CDR3aa: TQDGYT
len: 6
v_gene: TRBV20-1
j_gene: TRBJ1-2

CDR3aa: AISDRDRGGNEQF
len: 13
v_gene: TRBV10-3
j_gene: TRBJ2-1

CDR3aa: ASRPTATYEQY
len: 11
v_gene: TRBV28
j_gene: TRBJ2-7

CDR3aa: ASSQQDVLGAYEQY
len: 14
v_gene: TRBV4-2
j_gene: TRBJ2-7

CDR3aa: ASRASGIYEQY
len: 11
v_gene: TRBV6-1
j_gene: TRBJ2-7

CDR3aa: ASGQGYEQY
len: 9
v_gene: TRBV5-1
j_gene: .

CDR3aa: ASSVGLAGEGEQF
len: 13
v_gene: TRBV9
j_gene: TRBJ2-1

CDR3aa: ASSGWTSGRASPGELF
len: 16
v_gene: TRBV7-9
j_gene: TRBJ2-2

CDR3aa: ASSVDRVSAYEQY
len: 13
v_gene: TRBV2
j_gene: TRBJ2-7

CDR3aa: ASSLLGLAGVQTGELF
len: 16
v_gene: TRBV9
j_gene: TRBJ2-2

CDR3aa: ASSLGGGGYDEQY
len: 13
v_gene: TRBV7-6
j_gene: TRBJ2-7

CDR3aa: AWGPRSLTVNTEAF
len: 14
v_gene: TRBV30
j_gene: TRBJ1-1

CDR3aa: ASSQGGSSTYGYT
len: 13
v_gene: TRBV4-1
j_gene: TRBJ1-2

CDR3aa: ASSVRQRESSTDTQY
len: 15
v_gene: TRBV21-1
j_gene: TRBJ2-3

CDR3aa: ASSLTGGNQPQH
len: 12
v_gene: TRBV27
j_gene: TRBJ1-5

CDR3aa: SVVPGQGVIEQY
len: 12
v_gene: TRBV29-1
j_gene: TRBJ2-7

CDR3aa: SVFGGYEQY
len: 9
v_gene: TRBV29-1
j_gene: TRBJ2-7

CDR3aa: ASSHRQGGETQY
len: 12
v_gene: TRBV27
j_gene: TRBJ2-5

CDR3aa: ASSARLAAQETQY
len: 13
v_gene: TRBV27
j_gene: TRBJ2-5

CDR3aa: SVEPGVSTDTQY
len: 12
v_gene: TRBV29-1
j_gene: TRBJ2-3

CDR3aa: ASSIASGMNTDTQY
len: 14
v_gene: TRBV19
j_gene: TRBJ2-3

CDR3aa: ASSFGTLNTGELF
len: 13
v_gene: TRBV6-5
j_gene: TRBJ2-2

CDR3aa: ASSLRLVGTDTQY
len: 13
v_gene: TRBV28
j_gene: TRBJ2-3

CDR3aa: ARPPPTGAKNIQY
len: 13
v_gene: TRBV27
j_gene: TRBJ2-4

CDR3aa: ASSQALRGQGASPLH
len: 15
v_gene: TRBV4-2
j_gene: TRBJ1-6

CDR3aa: SVEGGGLNEKLF
len: 12
v_gene: TRBV29-1
j_gene: TRBJ1-4

CDR3aa: ASSEGLWDRASTQY
len: 14
v_gene: TRBV6-1
j_gene: TRBJ2-5

CDR3aa: ASRHRDTGELF
len: 11
v_gene: TRBV19
j_gene: TRBJ2-2

CDR3aa: ASRNFRGSETQY
len: 12
v_gene: TRBV5-4
j_gene: TRBJ2-5

CDR3aa: ASSTGGFSEKLF
len: 12
v_gene: TRBV5-6
j_gene: TRBJ1-4

CDR3aa: ASSLWQGEEYGYT
len: 13
v_gene: TRBV7-9
j_gene: TRBJ1-2

CDR3aa: ASRYRGESGYT
len: 11
v_gene: TRBV2
j_gene: TRBJ1-2